Presented here are 9 T cell receptor beta chains from one specimen sequenced in a study of regulatory T cells. Study findings and constraints: Hydrophobic residues at CDR3 positions 6 and 7 were enriched in conventional CD4+ T cells of CD3G-deficient patients.

The primer mix had 52 TRBV and 13 TRBJ primers. The assay was immunoSEQ multiplex PCR, and TCRdb's table has in-frame clones only and misses some. The sample shows some 29,000 clones, less than 95% of them seen only once. No antigen has been identified for these receptors. Sequencing was performed on conventional CD4+ T cells sorted from blood. The receptors come from a person between 18 and 35 years old with CD3G deficiency.

The V gene is TRBV29-1, the J gene TRBJ2-1; D is perhaps TRBD2 (6 bases). This CDR3 is built from 11 residues. The ends were cut back, 7 bases at V and 11 bases at J, with 15 bases in the middle. The germline gives CDR1 SQVTM, CDR2 ANQGSEA. CDR3 residues: CSEQRAGKQFF. The CDR3 coding sequence is TGCAGCGAACAAAGGGCGGGAAAGCAGTTCTTC.

The gene calls are TRBV25-1 and TRBJ1-4; D might be TRBD1 (5 bases). V was clipped by 0 bases and J by 5 bases, with 13 bases between them. Germline CDR1 MGHDK, CDR2 SYGVNS. The CDR3 runs 16 residues. The DNA for the CDR3 is TGTGCCAGCAGTGAATATGGGGACTCAGGGAATGAAAAACTGTTTTTT. This gives the protein CASSEYGDSGNEKLFF.

CDR3 sequence reads: CASSIGGVGAQYF. The CDR3 DNA sequence: TGTGCCAGTAGTATTGGGGGGGTCGGGGCCCAGTACTTC. The V and J genes are TRBV19 and TRBJ2-5; 7 bases match TRBD2. Germline lookup yields CDR1 LNHDA and CDR2 SQIVND (reference sequence). The CDR3 totals 13 residues. The V and J ends lost 3 bases and 9 bases, in that order; junction bases with no gene match: 7. The full variable domain, in which reference TRBV19 and TRBJ2-5 provide the parts outside the CDR3, is DGGITQSPKYLFRKEGQNVTLSCEQNLNHDAMYWYRQDPGQGLRLIYYSQIVNDFQKGDIAEGYSVSREKKESFPLTVTSAQKNPTAFYLCASSIGGVGAQYFGPGTRLLVL.

The chain carries TRBV7-9 and TRBJ2-1; 8 positions agree with TRBD2. Looked up from germline, CDR1 is SEHNR and CDR2 is FQNEAQ (reference sequence). Losses at the gene ends were 5 bases for V and 11 bases for J; bases not matched to a gene: 14. The CDR3 runs to 15 residues. CDR3 nucleotides: TGTGCCAGCAGCCCCCAAGGGGGACTAGTAGGGAAGCAGTTCTTC. Its protein is CASSPQGGLVGKQFF.

V is TRBV6-6 and J is TRBJ2-7; 8 bases match TRBD1. Germline CDR1 and CDR2: MNHNY and SVGAGI (reference sequence). The V gene end was trimmed by 6 bases and the J gene end by 3 bases; junction bases not matched to a gene: 4. This CDR3 has 13 amino acids. For the CDR3, the DNA is TGTGCCAGCAGCCCGGACAGGGTCTACGAGCAGTACTTC. It yields the protein CASSPDRVYEQYF.

This chain's CDR3 is CASSSAGAHTDTQYF. For the CDR3, the DNA is TGTGCCAGTAGTTCGGCGGGGGCACACACAGATACGCAGTATTTT. The rearrangement uses TRBV19 and TRBJ2-3; D might be TRBD2 (7 bases). Germline CDR1 and CDR2: LNHDA and SQIVND (reference sequence). Trimming removed 5 bases at V and 2 bases at J, with 14 bases between. The CDR3 loop spans 15 amino acids. Variable domain in full (rest from reference TRBV19 and TRBJ2-3): DGGITQSPKYLFRKEGQNVTLSCEQNLNHDAMYWYRQDPGQGLRLIYYSQIVNDFQKGDIAEGYSVSREKKESFPLTVTSAQKNPTAFYLCASSSAGAHTDTQYFGPGTRLTVL.

The rearrangement links TRBV7-9 to TRBJ2-1; TRBD1 agrees at 9 bases. V gave up 5 bases and J gave up 3 bases; unmatched junction bases: 11. The CDR3 spans 17 residues. Germline values: CDR1 SEHNR, CDR2 FQNEAQ (reference sequence). The CDR3 region is CASSPRSGTGSYNEQFF. CDR3 coding DNA: TGTGCCAGCAGCCCCAGGTCCGGGACAGGGAGCTACAATGAGCAGTTCTTC.

The chain carries TRBV6-1 and TRBJ1-1; 9 bases fit TRBD1. The V and J ends lost 8 bases and 4 bases, in that order; junction bases with no gene match: 5. This CDR3 has 13 amino acids. Germline V gene data show CDR1 as MNHNS and CDR2 as SASEGT. DNA for the CDR3: TGTGCCAGCCCGGGACAGGGCGTCACTGAAGCTTTCTTT. It translates to CASPGQGVTEAFF.

This clone was counted a few times. The gene calls are TRBV7-9 and TRBJ1-4, with D uncertain. The CDR3 has 13 amino acids. Trimming took 4 bases from V and 4 from J, leaving 7 bases between them. CDR1 is SEHNR, CDR2 FQNEAQ, per germline (reference sequence). CDR3 sequence: CASSSWGNEKLFF. The CDR3 bases are TGTGCCAGCAGCTCCTGGGGTAATGAAAAACTGTTTTTT.